This TCR beta chain was recovered during a study of molecular identifiers for immune sequencing clone quantification (dated by TCRdb to about 2018). Study-wide context: In a replicate experiment, RNA from about 19,000 or 110,000 naive CD8 T cells was split into five aliquots, four of which were sequenced. CD8 T cells were used in a methods study to benchmark molecular-identifier clustering-based TCR repertoire sequencing (MIDCIRS) and TCR RNA copy counting. The research as a whole found: When barcode sub-clustering was omitted, TCR diversity was inflated by chimeric consensus sequences, with chimeras reaching as high as 47%. In CMV-specific effector cells, over 98% of molecules were held by clones above 20 RNA copies, whereas under 1% of molecules were held by such clones in naive cells. The sizes of highly expanded clones could end up underestimated when identical TCR molecules share a barcode. A single cell's worth of spiked-in Jurkat TCR RNA was reported detectable even among 750,000 to 1,000,000 naive CD8 T cells. Spiked-in Jurkat TCR RNA (approximately 10 copies' worth), which is not part of the donor repertoire, was contained in the naive libraries. Modeling estimated about three recovered TCR RNA copies per cell, compared with around 9.7 by digital PCR, which implies about 30% capture efficiency.

Libraries were made using PCR. The sequencer listed for this sample is Illumina HiSeq 4000. Bulk TCR libraries were made following a previously described method, with the TCR primers given in Table S5. The Qiagen AllPrep DNA/RNA kit was used to purify total RNA. Reads from multiple sequencing runs of the same library were pooled before analysis. Concerning the study's data processing: Reads were retained only if the reads had an exact TCR constant sequence, and the retained reads were trimmed to 150 nt and grouped according to their 12-nt molecular barcodes. Reads inside each barcode group were sub-clustered using a 15% Levenshtein threshold, and a quality-weighted consensus sequence was constructed for each RNA molecule. Non-functional sequences were excluded, and lower-count sequences lying one edit away from another sequence were also excluded. On the basis of fitting two negative binomial distributions, barcode sub-clusters with fewer than 20% of the maximum read count were discarded. TCRdb's own reprocessing of the public reads used fastp at Q25 and MiXCR and kept productive beta chains. Under each unique CDR3 protein, matching rows form one entry showing the most common genes and DNA. TCRdb's processing, not the study's, gives the V and J calls here. This sample comprises hundreds of thousands of distinct CDR3 sequences, around 21% of them detected only once. Of the sample, about 0.81% falls within the top ten clones.

This clonotype appeared many times. The antigen it binds to is not known. No quality values exist for individual bases; no much larger clone is one base distant. Libraries of naive CD8 T cells were generated from roughly 20,000 to 1,000,000 sorted cells, with 10%, 30% or 50% of the purified RNA used. On a BD FACSAria II, naive CD8 T cells were FACS-sorted as CD8+CD4-CCR7+CD45RA+ and collected into RLT Plus buffer. Ten to eleven TCR copies' worth of Jurkat RNA were spiked into about 20,000-1,100,000 naive CD8 T cell samples to test detection sensitivity. Enrichment of CD8 T cells was performed with RosetteSep CD8+ T Cell Enrichment Cocktail and Ficoll-Paque, after which ACK red cell lysis was carried out. The sequenced sample consisted of naive CD8+ T cells from blood, with Jurkat cell RNA spiked in. Taken with the paper, the label for cell subset or site translates to: FACS-sorted CD8+CD4-CCR7+CD45RA+ naive T cells. This sequence originates from a human donor in good health. Some libraries in this study had Jurkat cell RNA spiked in.

For the CDR3, the sequence is CASSPPPGLAGDNEQFF. The sequence in DNA is TGTGCCAGCAGTCCCCCACCTGGACTAGCGGGGGACAATGAGCAGTTCTTC. Recombination connected TRBV28 to TRBJ2-1; the junction holds 13 bases that match TRBD2. The CDR3, from cysteine to phenylalanine, totals 17 residues. Only the CDR3 DNA stays, 51 bases, in frame from base 1. From a lookup of the germline V gene, CDR1 and CDR2 are MDHEN and SYDVKM. Clipping removes 5 bases from V and 5 bases from J, with 9 as the unmatched junction base count.